What follows are 22 T cell receptor beta chains derived from one specimen sequenced in a study of CD8+ T cells in alopecia areata (dated by TCRdb to about 2018). The time point label, as the study defines it: roughly 24 weeks on oral tofacitinib. The treatment or condition label, as the study defines it: oral pan-JAK inhibitor, 5-10 mg twice daily. The library was obtained by the immunoSEQ multiplex PCR assay. To provide template for TCR sequencing, every sample had RNA extracted and reverse transcribed into cDNA. Sourced from immuneACCESS, this table was stored by TCRdb with only in-frame sequences that have V and J called. A share of the clones is absent; for the studies checked, an unresolved V gene accounts for under half, and the remainder has no known explanation. In all, the sample holds approximately 280,000 clones, and about 62% of those were seen once. Roughly 1.8% of the sample is taken by the ten largest.

The sample here was CD4+ T cells sorted from blood, taken at week 24, from a patient treated with tofacitinib. All receptors come from a human donor with alopecia areata.

Only a few counts were recorded for this clone. The chain carries TRBV23-1 and TRBJ1-6, with no clear D. TRBV23-1 is flagged as an ORF with uncertain function. This CDR3 has 17 amino acids. Trimming took 4 bases from V and 5 from J, leaving 18 bases between them. CDR3: CASSPGENTTDNSPLHF. DNA for the CDR3: TGCGCCAGCAGTCCCGGGGAAAACACCACTGATAATTCACCCCTCCACTTT.

V usage is TRBV27 and J usage is TRBJ2-7; D gene uncertain. The ends were cut back, 3 bases at V and 0 bases at J, with 6 bases in the middle. Germline CDR1 reads MNHEY; CDR2 reads SMNVEV (reference sequence). The CDR3 is 13 residues long. CDR3 in amino acids: CASSLLSSYEQYF. DNA for the CDR3: TGTGCCAGCAGTTTGCTAAGCTCCTACGAGCAGTACTTC.

CDR3 sequence reads: CASSLDGTALVEQYF. The CDR3 DNA reads as TGCGCCAGCAGCTTAGACGGGACAGCATTGGTCGAGCAGTACTTC. V usage is TRBV5-1 and J usage is TRBJ2-7; 7 bases are a match to TRBD1. V gave up 2 bases and J gave up 6 bases; unmatched junction bases: 11. Germline V CDR1 and CDR2: SGHRS, YFSETQ. This CDR3 has 15 amino acids.

Remarks on this clone: A much larger clone is a single base away; this may be a read error. The V gene is TRBV6-5, the J gene TRBJ2-1, with D hard to call. Germline-derived CDR1 and CDR2 are MNHEY and SVGAGI. The CDR3 totals 12 residues. With 2 bases removed from V and 3 bases from J, the gap between germline ends came to 2 bases. The CDR3 loop reads CASSYHYNEQFF. As DNA, the CDR3 is TGTGCCAGCAGTTACCACTACAATGAGCAGTTCTTC.

Only a few counts were recorded for this clone. The V call is TRBV10-3, the J call TRBJ2-6, with 9 positions matching TRBD1. Germline V gene sequence: CDR1 ENHRY, CDR2 SYGVKD. CDR3 length equals 13 residues. With V trimmed by 5 bases and J by 15 bases, 8 bases remained unmatched. CDR3 in DNA: TGTGCCATCAGTACAGGACAGGGGACCGACCTGACTTTC. It translates to CAISTGQGTDLTF.

This clone came up many times. The V call is TRBV29-1, the J call TRBJ1-4; D possibly corresponds to TRBD1 (6 bases). This CDR3 has 12 amino acids. CDR1 is SQVTM and CDR2 is ANQGSEA in the germline V gene. V lost 6 bases to trimming and J lost 6 bases, with 11 bases between them. The CDR3 loop reads CSVRGVDEKLFF. The CDR3 DNA sequence: TGCAGCGTGAGGGGGGTCGATGAAAAACTGTTTTTT.

A few counts support this clone. The V call is TRBV23-1, the J call TRBJ1-6, with D possibly being TRBD1 (5 bases). TRBV23-1 is treated as an ORF (open reading frame) with a function not yet certain. Trimming pared 6 bases from V and 0 bases from J, leaving 18 bases between. CDR3 length: 18 residues. This chain's CDR3 is CASRLSGTLSSYNSPLHF. CDR3 DNA sequence: TGCGCCAGCAGACTCTCTGGGACTCTGAGCTCCTATAATTCACCCCTCCACTTT.

This clone has more than one count but fewer than ten. The J gene is TRBJ2-5, the V gene TRBV5-1; 9 nucleotides line up with TRBD1. The CDR3 extends over 16 amino acids. With V trimmed by 2 bases and J by 4 bases, 9 bases remained unmatched. Germline CDR1 reads SGHRS; CDR2 reads YFSETQ. The CDR3 DNA follows: TGCGCCAGCAGCTTTCCCCGGGACAGGGATCGAGAGACCCAGTACTTC. It translates to CASSFPRDRDRETQYF.

V and J are TRBV18 and TRBJ2-1, with D possibly being TRBD1 (5 bases). V shed 2 bases and J shed 7 bases, with 9 bases lying between them. This CDR3 comprises 13 residues. The germline CDR1 and CDR2 sequences are KGHSH and LQKENI. CDR3 region: CASSPNSGNEQFF. The CDR3 DNA reads as TGTGCCAGCTCACCAAATTCAGGGAATGAGCAGTTCTTC.

In regard to this clone: The same CDR3 arises from other DNA sequences in this sample as well. CDR3 sequence (DNA): TGTGCCAGCAGTCTCACAACCTACGAGCAGTACTTC. It yields the protein CASSLTTYEQYF. The chain combines TRBV28 with TRBJ2-7, with no clear D. The CDR3 runs to 12 residues. Germline loops: CDR1 MDHEN, CDR2 SYDVKM. Between the trimmed V and J ends, which lost 5 bases and 2 bases, there was a span of 7 bases.

In its sample, this clone was seen a few times. The chain has TRBV29-1 and TRBJ2-3; perhaps TRBD2 as D (5 bases). The germline gives CDR1 SQVTM, CDR2 ANQGSEA. Between the trimmed V and J ends, which lost 4 bases and 3 bases, there was a span of 11 bases. There are 13 residues in the CDR3. CDR3 DNA: TGCAGCGTTGCTAGCAGATTTACAGATACGCAGTATTTT. Protein product: CSVASRFTDTQYF.

The chain carries TRBV5-1 and TRBJ2-3; 9 nucleotides agree with TRBD1. Per the germline V gene, CDR1 is SGHRS and CDR2 is YFSETQ. This CDR3 has 14 amino acids. V lost 6 bases and J lost 3; bases outside the gene matches: 5. CDR3 sequence (DNA): TGCGCCAGCACGGGACAGGGATGGACAGATACGCAGTATTTT. Encoded protein: CASTGQGWTDTQYF.

The V gene is TRBV6-7, the J gene TRBJ2-5; TRBD1 matches 7 bases. TRBV6-7 is an ORF for which the function is uncertain. V shed 8 bases and J 2 bases; nucleotides not matched to a gene: 5. The CDR3 has 13 amino acids. This CDR3 reads CASRPGQQETQYF. The CDR3 bases are TGTGCCAGCCGGCCGGGACAGCAAGAGACCCAGTACTTC.

The V gene is TRBV30, the J gene TRBJ1-2, with TRBD1 identical over 7 bases. Germline V gene data show CDR1 as GTSNPN and CDR2 as SVGIG (reference sequence). The V segment lost 2 bases and the J segment 3 bases; nucleotides outside the gene matches: 9. The CDR3 extends over 15 amino acids. The CDR3 DNA is TGTGCCTGGAGTAAACAAGCAGGGGGTGACTATGGCTACACCTTC. It is translated as CAWSKQAGGDYGYTF.

As to this clone: The same CDR3 arises from other DNA sequences in this sample as well. V and J are TRBV30 and TRBJ1-6; possible D gene TRBD1, 5 bases. Trimming removed 3 bases at V and 9 bases at J, with 18 bases between. The CDR3 is 15 residues long. Germline CDR1 GTSNPN, CDR2 SVGIG (reference sequence). CDR3 sequence: CAWSMDLTGGSPLHF. The CDR3 DNA reads as TGTGCCTGGAGCATGGACCTCACGGGGGGTTCACCCCTCCACTTT.

A single count supports this clone. The rearrangement links TRBV4-2 to TRBJ2-7; 10 bases map to TRBD2. The CDR3 has 17 amino acids. V lost 1 base and J lost 3; bases outside the gene matches: 9. CDR1 and CDR2 from the germline V gene are LGHNA and YNFKEQ. The CDR3 DNA reads as TGTGCCAGCAGCCAAGGCGACCAAGCGGGAGGGAGCTACGAGCAGTACTTC. Protein product: CASSQGDQAGGSYEQYF.

This clone was observed a few times. Sequence at one end of the junction differs from germline and may be a read error. J is TRBJ1-1 and V is TRBV7-2; possible D gene TRBD1, 6 bases. Germline V gene lookup returns CDR1 SGHTA and CDR2 FQGNSA. CDR3 length equals 15 residues. CDR3 amino acids: CASSSHGARDTEAFF. As DNA, the CDR3 is TGTGCCAGCAGCTCCCATGGGGCGCGGGACACCGAAGCTTTCTTT.

A few counts support this clone. The rearrangement links TRBV7-9 to TRBJ1-1; a possible D gene is TRBD1 (6 bases). Germline-derived CDR1 and CDR2 are SEHNR and FQNEAQ (reference sequence). V lost 1 base, J lost 4 bases, and 7 bases lay in between. CDR3 length: 13 amino acids. CDR3 protein: CASSLEGVTEAFF. CDR3 in DNA: TGTGCCAGCAGCTTAGAGGGGGTCACTGAAGCTTTCTTT. The entire variable domain, with the rest obtained from reference TRBV7-9 and TRBJ1-1, is as follows: DTGVSQNPRHKITKRGQNVTFRCDPISEHNRLYWYRQTLGQGPEFLTYFQNEAQLEKSRLLSDRFSAERPKGSFSTLEIQRTEQGDSAMYLCASSLEGVTEAFFGQGTRLTVV.

This chain uses TRBV2 with TRBJ2-5, with TRBD2 matching over 9 bases. The CDR3 spans 17 residues. Germline lookup yields CDR1 SNHLY and CDR2 FYNNEI. The ends lost 5 bases at V and 3 bases at J; junction bases unmatched: 13. CDR3 bases: TGTGCCAGCAGTAACCTCTTAGCGGGGGCCAGGAAAGAGACCCAGTACTTC. Translating gives CASSNLLAGARKETQYF.

V gene TRBV7-2 combines with J gene TRBJ2-2, with D tentatively TRBD1 (5 bases). From germline, CDR1 is SGHTA and CDR2 FQGNSA. Trimming removed 5 bases from V and 1 base from J, with 8 bases in between. There are 14 residues in the CDR3. As DNA, the CDR3 is TGTGCCAGCAGCCAGGGCCGGAACACCGGGGAGCTGTTTTTT. Translated: CASSQGRNTGELFF.

This clone occurred once. This sequence joins TRBV5-4 and TRBJ2-4; a possible D gene is TRBD1 (6 bases). CDR1 and CDR2 (germline): SGHNT, YYREEE (reference sequence). The CDR3 runs to 14 residues. Trimming shortened V by 4 bases and J by 7 bases, and 15 bases separated the two germline ends. This CDR3 is CASSAQGKMNIQYF. The CDR3, as DNA: TGTGCCAGCAGCGCGCAGGGGAAGATGAACATTCAGTACTTC.

V and J are TRBV30 and TRBJ1-2, with D unclear. Trimming pared 4 bases from V and 2 bases from J, leaving 11 bases between. The germline V gene has CDR1 GTSNPN and CDR2 SVGIG (reference sequence). The CDR3 extends over 13 amino acids. CDR3 amino acids: CAWIPGWNYGYTF. The CDR3 bases are TGTGCCTGGATTCCGGGATGGAACTATGGCTACACCTTC.